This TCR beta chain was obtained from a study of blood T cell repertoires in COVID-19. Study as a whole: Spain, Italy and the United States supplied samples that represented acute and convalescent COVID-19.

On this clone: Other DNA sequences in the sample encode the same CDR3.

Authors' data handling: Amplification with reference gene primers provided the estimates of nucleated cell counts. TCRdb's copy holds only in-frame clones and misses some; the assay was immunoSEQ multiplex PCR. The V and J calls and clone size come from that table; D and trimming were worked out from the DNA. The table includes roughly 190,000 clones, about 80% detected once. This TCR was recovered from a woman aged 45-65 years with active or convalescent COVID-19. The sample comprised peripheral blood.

The CDR3 here is CASSLAGYGYTF. The CDR3 bases are TGTGCCAGCAGTTTGGCAGGGTATGGCTACACCTTC. The V gene is TRBV28, the J gene TRBJ1-2; a possible D gene is TRBD1 (5 bases). The CDR3 has 12 residues. V was pared by 3 bases and J by 5 bases, with 7 bases between. Germline CDR1 is MDHEN and CDR2 is SYDVKM.